Each of the 30 T cell receptor beta chains below was sequenced from the same sample in a study of CD8 T cells in ankylosing spondylitis (dated by TCRdb to about 2017). Broader findings and caveats from the paper: A TCR beta motif made up of under ten highly homologous amino acid variants appeared to be characteristic of blood from ankylosing spondylitis patients.

Their antigens are not known. Receptor amplification or capture employed 5' RACE. The sequencing machine was an Illumina HiSeq 2500. The public reads were run again by TCRdb, first through fastp at Q25 and then through MiXCR, and only productive beta chains were kept. Rows with a matching CDR3 protein are joined into one entry that keeps the most common DNA and genes. Here the sample has under 250,000 distinct CDR3 sequences; about 7% occur a single time. The leading ten clones occupy approximately 15% of the sample. Sequencing was performed on blood, either unsorted or a sorted T cell fraction (not recorded which). These receptors came from a male donor with ankylosing spondylitis.

There are many counts of this clonotype. The genes are TRBV11-2 and TRBJ2-2, with D unclear. Between the trimmed V and J ends, which lost 0 bases and 0 bases, there was a span of 14 bases. Germline V gene lookup returns CDR1 SGHAT and CDR2 FQNNGV. The CDR3 runs to 18 residues. The chain's CDR3 is CASSLENSRGANTGELFF. The DNA of the CDR3 is TGTGCCAGCAGCTTAGAAAATTCGCGCGGCGCGAACACCGGGGAGCTGTTTTTT.

CDR3 in DNA: TGTGCCAGCAGCGCCGGGACGGTGACCTCCTACGAGCAGTACTTC. This sequence encodes CASSAGTVTSYEQYF. This rearrangement joins TRBV9 to TRBJ2-7, with D tentatively TRBD1 or TRBD2 (5 bases each). V shed 3 bases and J shed 0 bases, with 13 bases lying between them. The CDR3 length is 15 residues. Germline V gene lookup returns CDR1 SGDLS and CDR2 YYNGEE.

The table lists this clonotype with many counts. This rearrangement joins TRBV15 to TRBJ2-3, with a tentative D call TRBD2 (6 bases). CDR1 and CDR2 (germline): LNHNV, YYDKDF (reference sequence). The CDR3 is 18 residues long. Trimming cost V 3 bases and J 0 bases, with 19 bases left between them. The CDR3 DNA reads as TGTGCCACCAGCAGGGGACTTTCTATTACACCTAGCACAGATACGCAGTATTTT. It yields the protein CATSRGLSITPSTDTQYF. Combining the CDR3 with reference TRBV15 and TRBJ2-3 gives the whole variable domain DAMVIQNPRYQVTQFGKPVTLSCSQTLNHNVMYWYQQKSSQAPKLLFHYYDKDFNNEADTPDNFQSRRPNTSFCFLDIRSPGLGDTAMYLCATSRGLSITPSTDTQYFGPGTRLTVL.

A remark on this clonotype: It may be a read error: a sequence one base away is much more abundant. The chain recombines TRBV11-2 with TRBJ2-5; D possibly corresponds to TRBD2 (6 bases). The germline gives CDR1 SGHAT, CDR2 FQNNGV. There are 13 residues in the CDR3. The V end lost 3 bases, the J end lost 5 bases, and 10 bases lay between the germline ends. CDR3 amino acids: CASSLSSDETQYF. The DNA of the CDR3 is TGTGCCAGCAGCTTGTCTAGCGATGAGACCCAGTACTTC.

Only a few counts were recorded for this clonotype. The chain carries TRBV25-1 and TRBJ1-6; D call uncertain. The V gene's germline CDR1 is MGHDK and CDR2 SYGVNS. V dropped 6 bases and J dropped 0 bases, with 12 bases sitting between them. CDR3 size: 16 residues. The CDR3 DNA sequence: TGTGCCAGCAGGACCGATTGGAGCTCCTATAATTCACCCCTCCACTTT. This encodes CASRTDWSSYNSPLHF.

This clonotype was counted many times. This chain uses TRBV6-5 with TRBJ2-7; tentatively, D is TRBD1 (6 bases). The CDR3 consists of 14 residues. The V end was cut by 4 bases, the J end by 3 bases, with 13 bases between. Germline V gene data show CDR1 as MNHEY and CDR2 as SVGAGI. The chain's CDR3 is CASSSGTRGYEQYF. CDR3 nucleotides: TGTGCCAGCAGTTCCGGGACCAGGGGCTACGAGCAGTACTTC.

This clonotype was counted at least ten times. The chain joins TRBV28 to TRBJ2-7; TRBD2 is a possible D gene (6 bases). CDR1 is MDHEN and CDR2 is SYDVKM in the germline V gene. The CDR3 extends over 14 amino acids. Trimming pared 3 bases from V and 7 bases from J, leaving 16 bases between. The CDR3 coding sequence is TGTGCCAGCAGTTTCCACTCGGGGGTCGGTGAGCAGTACTTC. Translating gives CASSFHSGVGEQYF.

The chain combines TRBV11-1 with TRBJ2-2; D is possibly TRBD1 (6 bases). Deletions cut 5 bases from V and 4 bases from J, with 14 bases between. The CDR3 sequence is 15 residues long. From germline, CDR1 is SGHAT and CDR2 FQDESV (reference sequence). CDR3 amino acids: CASSPLTGPTGELFF. CDR3 coding DNA: TGTGCCAGCAGCCCCCTAACAGGGCCCACCGGGGAGCTGTTTTTT. The variable domain in full, with the rest retrieved from reference TRBV11-1 and TRBJ2-2, is EAEVAQSPRYKITEKSQAVAFWCDPISGHATLYWYRQILGQGPELLVQFQDESVVDDSQLPKDRFSAERLKGVDSTLKIQPAELGDSAMYLCASSPLTGPTGELFFGEGSRLTVL.

This clonotype was seen repeatedly, ten times or more. The rearrangement links TRBV5-1 to TRBJ2-5; D is undetermined. CDR1 is SGHRS and CDR2 is YFSETQ in the germline V gene. The CDR3 spans 12 residues. V was clipped by 4 bases and J by 5 bases, with 9 bases between them. CDR3 DNA sequence: TGCGCCAGCAGCGGACGTAACGAGACCCAGTACTTC. Protein product: CASSGRNETQYF.

The V gene is TRBV7-9, the J gene TRBJ1-1, with D maybe TRBD1 (6 bases). V lost 5 bases to trimming and J lost 3 bases, with 19 bases between them. Germline lookup yields CDR1 SEHNR and CDR2 FQNEAQ (reference sequence). The CDR3 has 16 amino acids. The CDR3 is CASSPYFYGGDTEAFF. The CDR3 coding sequence is TGTGCCAGCAGCCCATACTTTTACGGGGGCGACACTGAAGCTTTCTTT.

This clonotype was detected ten times or more. V usage is TRBV29-1 and J usage is TRBJ2-2; 7 bases are shared with TRBD1. The CDR3 is 14 amino acids. Unmatched junction bases numbered 9, after V lost 6 bases and J lost 5 bases. Germline V gives CDR1 SQVTM, CDR2 ANQGSEA. The CDR3 DNA follows: TGCAGCGTCCGAGAGGACAGGCGGACCGGGGAGCTGTTTTTT. Its protein is CSVREDRRTGELFF.

This clonotype was observed at least ten times. The rearrangement links TRBV7-2 to TRBJ2-7; the D gene could be TRBD1 or TRBD2 (6 bases each). Trimming stripped 3 bases from V and 3 bases from J, with 9 bases between. The CDR3 covers 13 residues. Germline assignment: CDR1 SGHTA and CDR2 FQGNSA. CDR3 sequence: CASSFGGVYEQYF. The CDR3, as DNA: TGTGCCAGCAGCTTCGGGGGCGTCTACGAGCAGTACTTC.

At least ten counts were recorded for this clonotype. The chain recombines TRBV27 with TRBJ1-1; D gene unclear. Deletions cut 5 bases from V and 6 bases from J, with 13 bases between. This CDR3 has 13 amino acids. CDR1 is MNHEY, CDR2 SMNVEV, per germline (reference sequence). This chain's CDR3 is CASSPPTLSEAFF. The CDR3 bases are TGTGCCAGCAGTCCCCCGACTTTGTCTGAAGCTTTCTTT.

This clonotype was seen repeatedly, ten times or more. The chain links TRBV7-9 to TRBJ2-4, with no clear D. V lost 5 bases and J 0 bases, leaving 17 bases between the germline ends. The V gene's germline CDR1 is SEHNR and CDR2 FQNEAQ (reference sequence). This CDR3 spans 17 amino acids. DNA of the CDR3: TGTGCCAGCAGCACCTACAAGTCGGTGCTAGCCAAAAACATTCAGTACTTC. It encodes CASSTYKSVLAKNIQYF.

At least ten counts were recorded for this clonotype. This rearrangement joins TRBV29-1 to TRBJ2-7; D remains ambiguous. The V gene lost 4 bases and the J gene lost 7 bases, with 17 bases spanning the gap. CDR1 and CDR2 from the germline V gene are SQVTM and ANQGSEA. The CDR3 is made up of 13 amino acids. This CDR3 reads CSVAGGYVDEQYF. CDR3 DNA sequence: TGCAGCGTTGCTGGCGGTTACGTGGATGAGCAGTACTTC.

There are many counts of this clonotype. This rearrangement joins TRBV5-1 to TRBJ1-1; 9 nucleotides line up with TRBD1. The J segment lost 6 bases and the V segment lost 4 bases, leaving 7 bases of the junction unmatched. Germline CDR1 is SGHRS and CDR2 is YFSETQ. The length of the CDR3 is 14 residues. The CDR3 is CASSLTGGGAEAFF. In nucleotides, the CDR3 is TGCGCCAGCAGCCTAACAGGGGGCGGGGCTGAAGCTTTCTTT.

This clonotype has a count of ten or more. The chain couples TRBV5-1 to TRBJ1-2; a weak D match, TRBD1 (5 bases). This CDR3 contains 13 residues. Germline loops: CDR1 SGHRS, CDR2 YFSETQ. The V and J ends lost 4 bases and 8 bases respectively, with 15 bases between them. The CDR3: CASSLTRQRGYTF. The DNA of the CDR3 is TGCGCCAGCAGCCTTACCCGACAGCGAGGCTACACCTTC.

The sample holds many counts of this clonotype. The rearrangement uses TRBV5-1 and TRBJ1-1; D gene ambiguous. This CDR3 is built from 11 residues. V shed 2 bases and J shed 8 bases, with 7 bases lying between them. CDR1 is SGHRS and CDR2 is YFSETQ in the germline V gene. The CDR3 DNA reads as TGCGCCAGCAGCTTAAACAGAGAAGCTTTCTTT. Translated: CASSLNREAFF.

CDR3 loop: CASSEWIVEGEDEQYF. Here the CDR3 DNA reads TGTGCCAGCAGTGAATGGATTGTTGAGGGCGAGGACGAGCAGTACTTC. The chain has TRBV25-1 and TRBJ2-7, with D possibly being TRBD2 (5 bases). V was trimmed by 1 base and J by 5 bases, leaving 18 bases between them. The CDR3 covers 16 residues. The V gene's germline CDR1 is MGHDK and CDR2 SYGVNS.

In its sample, this clonotype was seen many times. This chain connects TRBV11-2 to TRBJ1-1, with D maybe TRBD1 (6 bases). CDR3 length equals 19 residues. Trimming pared 5 bases from V and 2 bases from J, leaving 27 bases between. Per the germline V gene, CDR1 is SGHAT and CDR2 is FQNNGV. The CDR3 DNA reads as TGTGCCAGCAGCCGCCTTACTGTCACAGGGATGGGGTTAAACACTGAAGCTTTCTTT. This sequence encodes CASSRLTVTGMGLNTEAFF.

This clonotype has ten or more counts. The V and J genes are TRBV28 and TRBJ2-1, with TRBD1 as a possible D gene (6 bases). V lost 4 bases, J lost 6 bases, and 16 bases lay in between. Germline V gives CDR1 MDHEN, CDR2 SYDVKM. The CDR3 has 15 residues. The CDR3: CASSSGTLRRNEQFF. The CDR3 DNA reads TGTGCCAGCAGTTCCGGGACACTCAGGCGCAATGAGCAGTTCTTC.

V is TRBV30 and J is TRBJ2-4; no definite D call. Between the trimmed V and J ends, which lost 3 bases and 6 bases, there was a span of 12 bases. Germline loops: CDR1 GTSNPN, CDR2 SVGIG (reference sequence). CDR3 length: 13 amino acids. Written as DNA, the CDR3 is TGTGCCTGGAGAGCCTTAGGGCCAAACATTCAGTACTTC. Its protein is CAWRALGPNIQYF.

Worth noting for this clonotype: This may stem from a read error, because a much larger clone lies one nucleotide away. The chain joins TRBV5-3 to TRBJ2-7, with D possibly being TRBD1 or TRBD2 (5 bases each). TRBV5-3 falls under the ORF class, with uncertain function. The CDR3 consists of 13 residues. The V end lost 9 bases, the J end lost 2 bases, and 15 bases lay between the germline ends. The CDR3 loop reads CAISSGDPYEQYF. Written as DNA, the CDR3 is TGTGCCATCAGCAGTGGGGACCCCTACGAGCAGTACTTC.

This clonotype has a count of ten or more. The gene calls are TRBV6-2 or TRBV6-3 and TRBJ2-1; D is unclear. This CDR3 contains 18 residues. In germline, CDR1 is MNHEY, CDR2 SVGEGT. The germline V and J ends were trimmed by 6 bases and 1 base, with 22 bases remaining between them. The chain's CDR3 is CASSPASVLGVSYNEQFF. DNA for the CDR3: TGTGCCAGCAGCCCTGCGAGCGTTCTTGGGGTATCCTACAATGAGCAGTTCTTC.

This clonotype turned up a few times. The rearrangement joins TRBV7-9 to TRBJ2-7; TRBD1 matches 9 bases. Germline lookup yields CDR1 SEHNR and CDR2 FQNEAQ (reference sequence). The V and J ends lost 5 bases and 5 bases, in that order; junction bases with no gene match: 10. CDR3 length: 15 residues. This CDR3 is CASSHPDRGGNEQYF. The DNA for the CDR3 is TGTGCCAGCAGCCACCCGGACAGGGGCGGGAACGAGCAGTACTTC.

The table lists this clonotype with a few counts. This chain connects TRBV18 to TRBJ2-2, with 7 nucleotides matching TRBD2. V lost 0 bases and J lost 3; bases outside the gene matches: 10. This CDR3 is built from 18 residues. The germline V gene encodes CDR1 KGHSH and CDR2 LQKENI. The CDR3 is CASSPPEGGIKDTGELFF. CDR3 nucleotide sequence: TGTGCCAGCTCACCACCGGAGGGAGGGATCAAGGACACCGGGGAGCTGTTTTTT. The complete variable domain, with remaining parts taken from reference TRBV18 and TRBJ2-2, reads NAGVMQNPRHLVRRRGQEARLRCSPMKGHSHVYWYRQLPEEGLKFMVYLQKENIIDESGMPKERFSAEFPKEGPSILRIQQVVRGDSAAYFCASSPPEGGIKDTGELFFGEGSRLTVL.

V is TRBV9 and J is TRBJ2-2; the match to TRBD1 covers 9 bases. J was trimmed by 5 bases and V by 4 bases; bases with no gene match: 6. Germline lookup yields CDR1 SGDLS and CDR2 YYNGEE. This CDR3 comprises 15 residues. The DNA of the CDR3 is TGTGCCAGCAGCCCACGGGACAGGGTGACCGGGGAGCTGTTTTTT. Its protein is CASSPRDRVTGELFF.

This clonotype was detected a few times. The chain joins TRBV7-9 to TRBJ2-7, with 12 bases aligning to TRBD2. The CDR3 runs 14 residues. Trimming took 5 bases from V and 6 from J; bases not matched to a gene: 5. Germline CDR1 reads SEHNR; CDR2 reads FQNEAQ (reference sequence). The CDR3: CASSVGLAGPEQYF. CDR3 bases: TGTGCCAGCAGCGTCGGACTAGCGGGACCCGAGCAGTACTTC.

This clonotype was recorded a few times. The rearrangement joins TRBV24-1 to TRBJ2-2, with D perhaps being TRBD1 or TRBD2 (5 bases each). Trimming cost V 9 bases and J 6 bases, with 13 bases left between them. The CDR3 spans 13 residues. From germline, CDR1 is KGHDR and CDR2 SFDVKD. The CDR3 loop reads CATQGTVPGELFF. In DNA, the CDR3 is TGTGCCACCCAAGGGACGGTTCCCGGGGAGCTGTTTTTT.

This clonotype was seen many times. The chain recombines TRBV7-8 with TRBJ2-1; D remains unclear. This CDR3 contains 13 residues. The germline V gene encodes CDR1 SGHVS and CDR2 FQNEAQ. V was trimmed by 3 bases and J by 3 bases, leaving 6 bases between them. CDR3 sequence reads: CASSFLDYNEQFF. As DNA, the CDR3 is TGTGCCAGCAGCTTCCTAGACTACAATGAGCAGTTCTTC.